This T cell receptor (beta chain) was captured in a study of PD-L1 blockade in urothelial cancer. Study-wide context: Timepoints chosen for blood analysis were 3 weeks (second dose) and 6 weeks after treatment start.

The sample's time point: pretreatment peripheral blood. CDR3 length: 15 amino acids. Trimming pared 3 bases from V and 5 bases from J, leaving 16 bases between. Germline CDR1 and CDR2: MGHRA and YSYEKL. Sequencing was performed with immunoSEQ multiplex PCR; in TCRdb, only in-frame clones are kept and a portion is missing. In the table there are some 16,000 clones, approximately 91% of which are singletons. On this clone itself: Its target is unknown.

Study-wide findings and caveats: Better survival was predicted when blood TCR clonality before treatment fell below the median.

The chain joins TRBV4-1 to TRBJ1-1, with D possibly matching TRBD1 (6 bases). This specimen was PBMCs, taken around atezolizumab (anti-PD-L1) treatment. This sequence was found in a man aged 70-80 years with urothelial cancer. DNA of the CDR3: TGCGCCAGCAGCCACCCGACAGGCCCCATGACTGAAGCTTTCTTT. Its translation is CASSHPTGPMTEAFF.